Listed below are T cell receptor beta chains from one sample, sequenced in a study of blood T cell repertoires in COVID-19. TCRdb's table, derived via immunoSEQ multiplex PCR, lists solely in-frame clones and lacks some. The table lists roughly 240,000 clones, 86% of them singletons. The sample taken for sequencing was peripheral blood. All receptors come from a man between 18 and 29 years old with active or convalescent COVID-19. Each CDR3 is given with its conserved first and last residue.

CDR3 protein	V gene
CASSTRDSVYEQYF	TRBV6-5
CASSTTGAGEQYF	TRBV5-1
CAISGTSGLTDTQYF	TRBV10-3
CASMRSYNSPLHF	TRBV6-6
CASSLSSGGPNTGELFF	TRBV5-1
CASSISQDYYGYTF	TRBV28
CASGLGQGKTDEQYF	TRBV12-5
CASSPRGAPGELFF	TRBV9
CASSLTGTGELFF	TRBV28
CASRRDRTYEQYF	TRBV7-2
CASSGDRDSPLHF	TRBV19
CASSTTGDPNPLKKSSGNTIYF	TRBV5-1
CASSEAGRADEQYF	TRBV18
CASSSTGTEAFF	TRBV6-5
CASSSSGFGYEQYF	TRBV27
CASSGSPYEQYF	TRBV7-9
CASSQDRAF	TRBV2
CASSPGGVSYNEQFF	TRBV4-1
CASSLTYGTVSYEQYF	TRBV7-9
CASSLEPRTTSGGTDTQYF	TRBV7-9
CASSLEEVRGEQYF	TRBV5-1
CACARAGVADTQYF	TRBV6-5
CASSLDGGIQYF	TRBV5-4
CASRSGELFF	TRBV19
CASSRQSNQPQHF	TRBV6-1
CASSVIRDSAEGYTF	TRBV7-2